This note documents a single T cell receptor beta chain sequence. The data stem from a study of control samples from healthy donors and cancer patients. Method: immunoSEQ multiplex PCR; TCRdb's copy keeps in-frame clones and lacks some. This table holds about 89,000 clones, approximately 86% found once. The germline V gene has CDR1 DFQATT and CDR2 SNEGSKA (reference sequence). The CDR3 is 15 amino acids. V lost 3 bases and J lost 5, with 17 bases in between. What was sequenced was blood. The chain recombines TRBV20-1 with TRBJ1-3, with D perhaps matching TRBD1 (6 bases). This TCR came from a man between 25 and 39 years old in good health. CDR3 loop: CSASLSQGNRNTIYF. The CDR3 DNA follows: TGCAGTGCTAGTCTCAGTCAGGGGAACAGAAACACCATATATTTT.